Each of the 11 T cell receptor beta chains below was sequenced from the same sample in a study of T cell changes during pregnancy in multiple sclerosis. TCRdb's copy holds only in-frame clones and misses some; the assay was immunoSEQ multiplex PCR. Counted here are 25,000 to 30,000 clones, approximately 90% occurring once; the ten biggest clones make up 6.5% to 7.5%. This sample comprised CD8+ T cells from peripheral blood mononuclear cells, obtained after pregnancy. Every receptor here comes from a female donor with multiple sclerosis, enrolled in a pregnancy study.

The chain couples TRBV4-2 to TRBJ1-1; D may be TRBD1 (5 bases). Germline V gene data show CDR1 as LGHNA and CDR2 as YNFKEQ. The CDR3 is 15 amino acids. Trimming removed 0 bases from V and 6 bases from J, with 14 bases in between. The CDR3 DNA follows: TGTGCCAGCAGCCAAGAATTCGGGGGTAACGCTGAAGCTTTCTTT. This gives the protein CASSQEFGGNAEAFF.

This chain links TRBV7-9 with TRBJ2-1; 11 bases fit TRBD2. From germline, CDR1 is SEHNR and CDR2 FQNEAQ (reference sequence). With 4 bases clipped from V and 8 bases from J, the junction kept 7 bases outside the gene matches. The CDR3 extends over 15 amino acids. The CDR3 loop is CASSSTSGNLYEQFF. CDR3 nucleotide sequence: TGTGCCAGCAGCTCGACTAGCGGGAATTTGTATGAGCAGTTCTTC.

V gene TRBV2 combines with J gene TRBJ1-1; 8 nucleotides match TRBD1. V trimming: 8 bases; J trimming: 5 bases; junction bases outside the gene matches: 7. CDR3 length: 13 residues. Germline CDR1 reads SNHLY; CDR2 reads FYNNEI. CDR3 bases: TGTGCCAGCCTCGGACAGGGTATTACTGAAGCTTTCTTT. It is translated as CASLGQGITEAFF.

The V call is TRBV19, the J call TRBJ1-3; possible D gene TRBD1, 5 bases. CDR1 LNHDA and CDR2 SQIVND come from the germline V gene (reference sequence). The V and J ends lost 5 bases and 4 bases respectively, with 18 bases between them. This CDR3 region has 16 residues. The CDR3 sequence: CASSLPRGDEGNTIYF. The DNA for the CDR3 is TGTGCCAGTAGTCTCCCTCGGGGGGACGAAGGAAACACCATATATTTT.

This chain links TRBV27 with TRBJ2-3; weak D call: TRBD2 (6 bases). Germline-derived CDR1 and CDR2 are MNHEY and SMNVEV (reference sequence). The V and J ends lost 5 bases and 2 bases respectively, with 20 bases between them. The CDR3 is 17 residues long. The CDR3 DNA is TGTGCCAGCAGTCCCATTGGGACTCGCACGTCCACAGATACGCAGTATTTT. This sequence encodes CASSPIGTRTSTDTQYF.

The rearrangement joins TRBV29-1 to TRBJ2-5, with 8 nucleotides matching TRBD2. The end of the DNA aligns better with TRBJ2-7, so the J call may be wrong. The germline CDR1 and CDR2 sequences are SQVTM and ANQGSEA. This CDR3 has 13 amino acids. CDR3 bases: TGCAGCGTCGTCCTAGCGGGTCATTACGAGCAGTACTTC. Its protein is CSVVLAGHYEQYF.

This chain joins TRBV15 and TRBJ2-3, with TRBD2 as a possible D gene (6 bases). CDR3 length: 16 amino acids. Per germline, CDR1 LNHNV and CDR2 YYDKDF (reference sequence). Between the trimmed V and J ends, which lost 0 bases and 5 bases, there was a span of 15 bases. Here the CDR3 reads CATSRDILASEDTQYF. The CDR3 DNA is TGTGCCACCAGCAGAGACATTCTAGCGTCGGAAGATACGCAGTATTTT.

The V call is TRBV21-1, the J call TRBJ1-2; the D call TRBD1 from the table was never checked on the DNA. TRBV21-1 is given as a pseudogene. CDR3 size: 14 residues. CDR3 in amino acids: CASSNRTGHYGYTF. In DNA, the CDR3 is TGTGCCAGCAGCAATAGGACAGGGCACTATGGCTACACCTTC.

The chain links TRBV19 to TRBJ1-1; D unresolved. Looked up from germline, CDR1 is LNHDA and CDR2 is SQIVND (reference sequence). With 0 bases removed from V and 0 bases from J, the gap between germline ends came to 5 bases. This CDR3 region has 14 residues. CDR3 bases: TGTGCCAGTAGTATAGAACTATTGAACACTGAAGCTTTCTTT. Amino acids: CASSIELLNTEAFF.

This chain connects TRBV7-9 to TRBJ2-6; maybe TRBD1 (6 bases). Germline loops: CDR1 SEHNR, CDR2 FQNEAQ (reference sequence). The CDR3 totals 15 residues. The ends were cut back, 5 bases at V and 4 bases at J, with 12 bases in the middle. In DNA form, the CDR3 reads TGTGCCAGCAGCCCAGCCGGGACAGGGGCCAACGTCCTGACTTTC. This encodes CASSPAGTGANVLTF.

The rearrangement joins TRBV7-9 to TRBJ1-1, with D maybe TRBD1 (6 bases). The germline CDR1 and CDR2 sequences are SEHNR and FQNEAQ (reference sequence). Trimming removed 4 bases from V and 8 bases from J, with 20 bases in between. There are 15 residues in the CDR3. This chain's CDR3 is CASSSTPLGGAEAFF. The CDR3 DNA sequence: TGTGCCAGCAGCTCTACACCTTTAGGGGGGGCCGAAGCTTTCTTT.